The following is a TCR beta chain sequence with its context. Its antigen is undetermined. This sample stems from a study of a mutant IDH1 vaccine in newly diagnosed glioma. Study-wide context: Visit V12 happened at week 35; visit V13 happened at week 47. Study outcomes and limitations: The authors found pseudoprogression apparently unrelated to changes in top peripheral T cell clonotypes.

Libraries were prepared by immunoSEQ multiplex PCR; TCRdb keeps only in-frame clonotypes and omits some of them. The top ten clones hold 3.2% of a sample with tens of thousands of clones, around four fifths of them seen once. The time point here: week 47, end of study. All doses held 300 ug of mutant IDH1 20-mer peptide, with topical imiquimod. V dropped 4 bases and J dropped 9; count of bases not matched to a gene: 14. Germline CDR1 MGHRA, CDR2 YSYEKL. The CDR3 is 17 residues long. This TCR was sampled from a woman aged 50 to 65 with glioma. Sequencing used PBMCs, obtained from a glioma patient whose treatment included an IDH1 peptide vaccine. The chain recombines TRBV4-1 with TRBJ2-1; 11 bases are shared with TRBD2. The CDR3 protein is CASSLGLTSGASSEQFF. The CDR3 nucleotides read TGCGCCAGCAGCCTAGGTTTGACTAGCGGGGCTTCGAGTGAGCAGTTCTTC.